This TCR beta chain comes out of a study of beta chain features in type 1 diabetes. Study-level findings and limits: When Type 1 diabetes patients were examined, their TCRB CDR3s proved moderately but significantly shorter in all four CD4+ subsets. VDJ junctions in type 1 diabetes patients carried more deletions and fewer insertions. Within patients, naive, central memory and Treg TCRB repertoires seemed more similar than within healthy donors.

Of the isolated RNA, all was reverse transcribed, and so the sequenced material was expressed TCRB transcripts. Method: immunoSEQ multiplex PCR; TCRdb's copy keeps in-frame clones and lacks some. This sample has roughly 700,000 clones, with around an eighth found just once. Turning to this clone: Its antigen is currently unknown.

Germline CDR1 MNHEY, CDR2 SMNVEV (reference sequence). Trimming shortened V by 8 bases and J by 0 bases, and 8 bases separated the two germline ends. This CDR3 region has 12 residues. One heparinised blood draw averaging about 120 mL was given by each donor. The sequenced sample was naive CD4+ T cells from blood. This receptor was identified in a man between 18 and 35 years old with type 1 diabetes. The J gene is TRBJ2-7, the V gene TRBV27; no clear D. The CDR3 DNA sequence: TGTGCCAGCTCAGACACCTCCTACGAGCAGTACTTC. Translating it yields CASSDTSYEQYF.